These T cell receptor beta chains were read from a single sample in a study of T cells in Graves' hyperthyroidism and ophthalmopathy. One entry per CDR3 protein results from TCRdb running MiXCR on the multiplex PCR reads. Here the sample spans around 760,000 distinct CDR3 sequences, around a third being singletons. Sequences were obtained from blood. The receptor source for this set is a woman between 40 and 50 years old with Graves' hyperthyroidism. The CDR3 runs from the conserved cysteine through the conserved F or W. Fields, in order: CDR3 protein, CDR3 DNA, J gene, D gene, clone size, V gene. D genes are given only for firm matches. Clone size appears in some rows only: once, few, many, or a class for an expanded clone.

CASSLGTSSGGQPQHF TGTGCCAGCAGCTTAGGGACAAGTTCAGGGGGCCAGCCCCAGCATTTT TRBJ1-5 TRBD1 many TRBV7-9
CATSREQLPSTDTQYF TGTGCCACCAGCAGAGAGCAGCTACCAAGCACAGATACGCAGTATTTT TRBJ2-3 NA NA TRBV15
CASSRGGLEQYF TGTGCCAGCAGCCGAGGGGGTTTAGAGCAGTACTTC TRBJ2-7 NA once TRBV14
CASTPTAIPYNSPLHF TGTGCCAGTACTCCGACCGCCATACCCTATAATTCACCCCTCCACTTT TRBJ1-6 NA many TRBV19
CASSQDLRSYEQYF TGTGCCAGCAGCCAAGATTTACGGTCCTACGAGCAGTACTTC TRBJ2-7 NA NA TRBV7-9
CASSSSTGYTF TGTGCCAGCAGCTCATCCACCGGCTACACCTTC TRBJ1-2 NA many TRBV7-9
CATSRDLGNTEAFF TGTGCCACCAGCAGAGACCTGGGGAACACTGAAGCTTTCTTT TRBJ1-1 NA many TRBV15
CASSITGNVNYEQYF TGTGCCAGTAGTATAACGGGAAACGTAAACTACGAGCAGTACTTC TRBJ2-7 NA many TRBV19
CATSASGEGEKLFF TGTGCCACCTCTGCATCAGGGGAGGGCGAAAAACTGTTTTTT TRBJ1-4 NA NA TRBV10-3
CASKSAEAYEQYF TGTGCCAGCAAGAGTGCGGAGGCCTACGAGCAGTACTTC TRBJ2-7 NA few TRBV27
CAISGRDKPSYEQYF TGTGCCATCAGTGGGCGAGACAAACCCTCCTACGAGCAGTACTTC TRBJ2-7 NA few TRBV10-3
CASSRAGSGANVLTF TGTGCCAGCAGTAGGGCCGGATCTGGGGCCAACGTCCTGACTTTC TRBJ2-6 NA many TRBV6-1
CAISESLGASQETQYF TGTGCCATCAGTGAGTCGCTAGGGGCTTCTCAAGAGACCCAGTACTTC TRBJ2-5 NA many TRBV10-3
CASSQGYGGYTF TGTGCCAGCAGTCAGGGCTACGGTGGCTACACCTTC TRBJ1-2 NA NA TRBV25-1
CASSFGDEGQYF TGTGCCAGCAGTTTTGGGGACGAAGGGCAGTACTTC TRBJ2-7 NA NA TRBV12-3/TRBV12-4
CASSSYRAAQPQHF TGTGCCAGCAGCTCATACAGGGCGGCACAGCCCCAGCATTTT TRBJ1-5 NA NA TRBV7-2
CASQGTDDYTF TGTGCCAGCCAAGGGACAGACGACTACACCTTC TRBJ1-2 TRBD1 many TRBV2
CAISDLTF TGTGCCATCAGTGACCTGACTTTC TRBJ2-6 NA few TRBV10-3
CAISVTGLSTGELFF TGTGCCATCTCCGTCACGGGGCTGTCCACCGGGGAGCTGTTTTTT TRBJ2-2 NA many TRBV10-3
CASSYESSGANVLTF TGTGCCAGCAGTTACGAAAGCTCTGGGGCCAACGTCCTGACTTTC TRBJ2-6 NA many TRBV6-6
CASSLAGTGYEQYF TGTGCCAGCAGCTTGGCCGGGACAGGTTACGAGCAGTACTTC TRBJ2-7 TRBD1 few TRBV7-9
CASSLSGGRGYTF TGTGCCAGCAGTTTATCCGGGGGTCGTGGCTACACCTTC TRBJ1-2 NA many TRBV27
CASSSGLAEIYEQYF TGTGCCAGCAGCTCCGGACTAGCGGAGATTTACGAGCAGTACTTC TRBJ2-7 TRBD2 few TRBV5-5
CASSLPPGQGGKAFF TGTGCCAGCAGTCTCCCACCGGGACAGGGAGGAAAAGCTTTCTTT TRBJ1-1 TRBD1 NA TRBV27
CASGLYGNTGELFF TGTGCCAGCGGTTTATACGGCAACACCGGGGAGCTGTTTTTT TRBJ2-2 NA few TRBV14
CASSATGQGNSPLHF TGTGCCAGCAGCGCAACGGGACAGGGTAATTCACCCCTCCACTTT TRBJ1-6 TRBD1 NA TRBV5-8
CATSARGDDNQPQHF TGTGCCACCAGTGCTAGAGGGGACGACAATCAGCCCCAGCATTTT TRBJ1-5 NA NA TRBV24-1
CASTTTTGRGETQYF TGTGCCAGTACTACTACGACAGGGAGGGGAGAGACCCAGTACTTC TRBJ2-5 NA NA TRBV19
CATEKGQGSSGANVLTF TGTGCCACCGAAAAGGGACAGGGTTCCTCTGGGGCCAACGTCCTGACTTTC TRBJ2-6 TRBD1 NA TRBV10-3
CASSGSQGAGNYGYTF TGTGCCAGCAGCGGGTCGCAGGGGGCTGGGAACTATGGCTACACCTTC TRBJ1-2 TRBD1 NA TRBV7-9
CSARHPDGPNYGYTF TGCAGTGCTAGACATCCGGACGGACCGAACTATGGCTACACCTTC TRBJ1-2 NA many TRBV20-1
CASSFGARKLFF TGTGCCAGCAGTTTCGGGGCAAGGAAACTGTTTTTT TRBJ1-4 NA few TRBV7-6
CARRPQGAGEKLFF TGTGCCAGAAGACCGCAGGGGGCAGGGGAAAAACTGTTTTTT TRBJ1-4 TRBD1 NA TRBV2
CASSLSHYRDRPAEQYF TGTGCCAGCAGCCTCTCCCACTACAGGGACCGGCCGGCAGAGCAGTACTTC TRBJ2-7 NA NA TRBV13
CSVGPRLAGGLRETQYF TGCAGTGTAGGTCCGAGACTAGCGGGGGGGTTGAGAGAGACCCAGTACTTC TRBJ2-5 TRBD2 NA TRBV20-1
CASSQEPGVNYGYTF TGTGCCAGCAGCCAAGAGCCGGGGGTAAACTATGGCTACACCTTC TRBJ1-2 NA NA TRBV25-1
CASSSTGFGEQYF TGTGCCAGCAGCTCGACAGGGTTCGGCGAGCAGTACTTC TRBJ2-7 TRBD1 many TRBV7-2
CASSTTGSSGETQYF TGCGCCAGCAGTACTACAGGATCATCAGGGGAGACCCAGTACTTC TRBJ2-5 NA NA TRBV5-1
CASSPLLPRYEQYF TGTGCCAGCAGCCCCCTCCTTCCCCGGTACGAGCAGTACTTC TRBJ2-7 NA NA TRBV7-9
CASSPDRAANYGYTF TGCGCCAGCAGCCCAGACAGGGCCGCTAACTATGGCTACACCTTC TRBJ1-2 TRBD1 few TRBV4-3
CASSLGDRDGGYTF TGTGCCAGCAGCTTAGGGGACAGGGATGGAGGCTACACCTTC TRBJ1-2 TRBD1 NA TRBV11-2
CASSLPGTGGETQYF TGTGCCAGCAGCCTCCCCGGGACAGGGGGAGAGACCCAGTACTTC TRBJ2-5 TRBD1 few TRBV7-9
CSASNLRGWETEAFF TGCAGTGCTAGTAATTTGAGGGGTTGGGAGACTGAAGCTTTCTTT TRBJ1-1 NA few TRBV20-1
CASSSRGLTYEQYF TGTGCCAGCAGTTCACGAGGTCTCACCTACGAGCAGTACTTC TRBJ2-7 NA few TRBV12-3/TRBV12-4
CASSHQTTGTYEQYF TGCGCCAGCAGCCACCAAACGACAGGCACCTACGAGCAGTACTTC TRBJ2-7 NA NA TRBV4-1
CATSDTGTGRNQPQHF TGTGCCACCAGTGATACTGGGACAGGGCGAAATCAGCCCCAGCATTTT TRBJ1-5 TRBD1 many TRBV24-1
CASTAPEDPLYGYTF TGTGCCAGCACCGCCCCAGAGGACCCCCTCTATGGCTACACCTTC TRBJ1-2 NA many TRBV7-9
CSVASSLGGNYGYTF TGCAGCGTTGCCAGCAGCTTGGGGGGGAACTATGGCTACACCTTC TRBJ1-2 NA NA TRBV29-1
CASSFTFRGNTEAFF TGTGCCAGCAGCTTCACCTTTCGGGGGAACACTGAAGCTTTCTTT TRBJ1-1 NA NA TRBV11-2
CASRPTLNTEAFF TGTGCCAGCAGACCTACCCTGAACACTGAAGCTTTCTTT TRBJ1-1 NA NA TRBV7-2
CASSEAPVEQAQYF TGTGCCAGCAGTGAAGCGCCGGTGGAACAGGCCCAGTACTTC TRBJ2-5 NA few TRBV2
CASTMSGTAVQPQHF TGTGCCAGTACCATGTCGGGGACAGCCGTTCAGCCCCAGCATTTT TRBJ1-5 TRBD1 many TRBV19
CASSAGQGDYGYTF TGTGCCAGTAGTGCGGGACAGGGGGACTATGGCTACACCTTC TRBJ1-2 TRBD1 many TRBV19
CASSRGGDQPQHF TGTGCCAGCAGTAGAGGGGGAGACCAGCCCCAGCATTTT TRBJ1-5 NA many TRBV12-3/TRBV12-4
CASSQGTGGKTQYF TGTGCCAGCAGCCAGGGGACGGGCGGAAAGACCCAGTACTTC TRBJ2-5 NA NA TRBV10-1
CASSLQGNTGAFF TGTGCCAGTAGTTTACAGGGGAACACTGGAGCTTTCTTT TRBJ1-1 TRBD1 NA TRBV19
CASSLPGLVYEQYF TGTGCCAGCAGCTTACCAGGTTTGGTCTACGAGCAGTACTTC TRBJ2-7 NA NA TRBV7-9
CASRRAETQYF TGTGCCAGCAGAAGGGCGGAGACCCAGTACTTC TRBJ2-5 NA NA TRBV6-1
CASSQLGVVQETQYF TGCGCCAGCAGCCAATTGGGGGTGGTACAAGAGACCCAGTACTTC TRBJ2-5 NA NA TRBV4-3